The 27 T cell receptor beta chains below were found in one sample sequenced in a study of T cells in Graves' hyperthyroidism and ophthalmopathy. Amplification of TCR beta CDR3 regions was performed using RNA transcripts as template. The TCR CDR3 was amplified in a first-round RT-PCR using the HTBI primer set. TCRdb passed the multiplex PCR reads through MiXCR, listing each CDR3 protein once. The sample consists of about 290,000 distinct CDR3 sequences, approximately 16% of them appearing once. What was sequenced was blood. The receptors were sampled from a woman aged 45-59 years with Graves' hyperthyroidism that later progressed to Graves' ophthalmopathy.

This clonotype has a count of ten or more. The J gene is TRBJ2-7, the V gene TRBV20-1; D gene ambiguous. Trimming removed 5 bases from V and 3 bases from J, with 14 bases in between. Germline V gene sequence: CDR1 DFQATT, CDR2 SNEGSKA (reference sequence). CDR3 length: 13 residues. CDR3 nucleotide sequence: TGCAGTGCTCCTGGACGGAATCACTACGAGCAGTACTTC. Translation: CSAPGRNHYEQYF.

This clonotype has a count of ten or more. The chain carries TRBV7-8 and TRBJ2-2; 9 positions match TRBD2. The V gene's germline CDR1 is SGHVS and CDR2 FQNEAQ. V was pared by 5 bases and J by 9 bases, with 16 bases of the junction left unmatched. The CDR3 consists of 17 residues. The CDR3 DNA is TGTGCCAGCAGCCACATAGTTGGCGGGAGGGCCGTGAGGGAGCTGTTTTTT. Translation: CASSHIVGGRAVRELFF.

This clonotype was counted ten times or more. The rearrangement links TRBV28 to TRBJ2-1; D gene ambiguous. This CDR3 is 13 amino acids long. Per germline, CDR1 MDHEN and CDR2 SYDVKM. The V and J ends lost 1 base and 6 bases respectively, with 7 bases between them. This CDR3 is CASSLSGFNEQFF. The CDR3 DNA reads TGTGCCAGCAGTTTATCTGGGTTCAATGAGCAGTTCTTC. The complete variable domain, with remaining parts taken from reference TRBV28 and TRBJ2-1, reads DVKVTQSSRYLVKRTGEKVFLECVQDMDHENMFWYRQDPGLGLRLIYFSYDVKMKEKGDIPEGYSVSREKKERFSLILESASTNQTSMYLCASSLSGFNEQFFGPGTRLTVL.

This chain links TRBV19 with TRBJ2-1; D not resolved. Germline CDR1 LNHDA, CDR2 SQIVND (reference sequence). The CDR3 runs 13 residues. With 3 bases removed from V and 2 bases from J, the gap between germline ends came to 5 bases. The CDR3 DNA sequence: TGTGCCAGTAGTATTGGCCCCTACAATGAGCAGTTCTTC. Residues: CASSIGPYNEQFF. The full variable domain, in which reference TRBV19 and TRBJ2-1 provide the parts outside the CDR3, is DGGITQSPKYLFRKEGQNVTLSCEQNLNHDAMYWYRQDPGQGLRLIYYSQIVNDFQKGDIAEGYSVSREKKESFPLTVTSAQKNPTAFYLCASSIGPYNEQFFGPGTRLTVL.

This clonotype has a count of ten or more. The CDR3 DNA reads as TGCAGCGTTGAAGATCGAGGAAGGGGATCATCCTACGAGCAGTACTTC. Translation gives CSVEDRGRGSSYEQYF. The genes are TRBV29-1 and TRBJ2-7, with D perhaps matching TRBD1 (5 bases). V lost 0 bases and J lost 1, with 16 bases in between. The CDR3 is 16 amino acids. Germline V gives CDR1 SQVTM, CDR2 ANQGSEA.

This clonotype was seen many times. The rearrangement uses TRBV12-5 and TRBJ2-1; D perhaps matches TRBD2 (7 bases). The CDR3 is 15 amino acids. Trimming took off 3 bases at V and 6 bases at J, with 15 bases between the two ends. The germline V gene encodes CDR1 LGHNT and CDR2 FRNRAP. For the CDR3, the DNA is TGTGCTAGTGGTTTTTACGGGGGGCCTACCAATGAGCAGTTCTTC. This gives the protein CASGFYGGPTNEQFF.

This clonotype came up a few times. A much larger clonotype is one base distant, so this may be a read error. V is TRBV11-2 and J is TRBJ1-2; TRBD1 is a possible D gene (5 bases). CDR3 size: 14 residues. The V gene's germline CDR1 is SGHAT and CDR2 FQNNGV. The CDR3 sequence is CASSLEPGNYDYTF. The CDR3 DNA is TGTGCCAGCAGCTTAGAGCCAGGGAACTATGACTACACCTTC.

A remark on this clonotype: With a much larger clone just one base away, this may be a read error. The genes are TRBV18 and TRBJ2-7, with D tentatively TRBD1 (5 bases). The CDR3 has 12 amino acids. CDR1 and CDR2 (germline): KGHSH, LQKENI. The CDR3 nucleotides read TGTGTCAGCTCACCACAGGTCTACGAGCAGTACTTC. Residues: CVSSPQVYEQYF.

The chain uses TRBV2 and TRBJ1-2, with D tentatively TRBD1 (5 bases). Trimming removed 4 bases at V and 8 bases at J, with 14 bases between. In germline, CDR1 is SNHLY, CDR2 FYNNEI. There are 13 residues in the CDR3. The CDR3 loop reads CASSAGTRLGYTF. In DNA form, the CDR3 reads TGTGCCAGCAGTGCCGGGACGCGCTTAGGCTACACCTTC.

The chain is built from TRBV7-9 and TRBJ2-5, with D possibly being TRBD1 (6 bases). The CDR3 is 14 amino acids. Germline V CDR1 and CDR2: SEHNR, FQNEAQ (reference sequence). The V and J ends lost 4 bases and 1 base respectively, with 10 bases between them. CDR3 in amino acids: CASSYRVGQETQYF. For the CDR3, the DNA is TGTGCCAGCAGCTACAGGGTCGGCCAAGAGACCCAGTACTTC.

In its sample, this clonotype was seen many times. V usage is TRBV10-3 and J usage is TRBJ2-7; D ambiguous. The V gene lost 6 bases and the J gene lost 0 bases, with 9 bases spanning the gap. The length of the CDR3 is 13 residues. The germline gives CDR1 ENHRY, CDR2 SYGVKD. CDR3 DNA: TGTGCCATCAGGGGCCTAAGCTCCTACGAGCAGTACTTC. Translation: CAIRGLSSYEQYF.

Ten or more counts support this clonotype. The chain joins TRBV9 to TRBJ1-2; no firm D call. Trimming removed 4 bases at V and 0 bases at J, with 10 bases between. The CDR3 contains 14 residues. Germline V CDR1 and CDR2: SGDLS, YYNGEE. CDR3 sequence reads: CASSPSGPNYGYTF. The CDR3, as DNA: TGTGCCAGCAGCCCCTCGGGCCCTAACTATGGCTACACCTTC. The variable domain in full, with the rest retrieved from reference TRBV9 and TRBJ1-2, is DSGVTQTPKHLITATGQRVTLRCSPRSGDLSVYWYQQSLDQGLQFLIQYYNGEERAKGNILERFSAQQFPDLHSELNLSSLELGDSALYFCASSPSGPNYGYTFGSGTRLTVV.

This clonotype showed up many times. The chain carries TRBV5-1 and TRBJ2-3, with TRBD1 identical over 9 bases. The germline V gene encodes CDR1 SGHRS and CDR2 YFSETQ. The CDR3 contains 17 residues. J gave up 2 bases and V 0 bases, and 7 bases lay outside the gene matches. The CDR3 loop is CASSLGRTGAVTDTQYF. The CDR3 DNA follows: TGCGCCAGCAGCTTGGGGAGGACAGGGGCCGTCACAGATACGCAGTATTTT.

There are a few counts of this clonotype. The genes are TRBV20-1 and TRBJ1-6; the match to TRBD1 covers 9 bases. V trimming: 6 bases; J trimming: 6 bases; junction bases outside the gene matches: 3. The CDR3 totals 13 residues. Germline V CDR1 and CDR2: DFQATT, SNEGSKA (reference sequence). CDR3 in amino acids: CSANRGPNSPLHF. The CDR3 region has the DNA TGCAGTGCCAACAGGGGGCCTAATTCACCCCTCCACTTT.

The CDR3 here is CASSLAGTGTVYEQYF. In DNA form, the CDR3 reads TGTGCCAGCAGCTTAGCGGGAACCGGGACAGTCTACGAGCAGTACTTC. The chain uses TRBV11-1 and TRBJ2-7; 7 nucleotides match TRBD1. Germline values: CDR1 SGHAT, CDR2 FQDESV (reference sequence). The CDR3 length is 16 residues. The V and J ends lost 0 bases and 3 bases, in that order; junction bases with no gene match: 8. The full variable domain, with the rest looked up from reference TRBV11-1 and TRBJ2-7, is EAEVAQSPRYKITEKSQAVAFWCDPISGHATLYWYRQILGQGPELLVQFQDESVVDDSQLPKDRFSAERLKGVDSTLKIQPAELGDSAMYLCASSLAGTGTVYEQYFGPGTRLTVT.

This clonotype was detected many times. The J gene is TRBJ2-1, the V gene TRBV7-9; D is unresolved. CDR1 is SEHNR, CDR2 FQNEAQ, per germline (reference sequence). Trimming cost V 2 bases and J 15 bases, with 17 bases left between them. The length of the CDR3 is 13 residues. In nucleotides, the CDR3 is TGTGCCAGCAGCTTATCCGGAATCGCCCCTACGTTCTTC. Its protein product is CASSLSGIAPTFF.

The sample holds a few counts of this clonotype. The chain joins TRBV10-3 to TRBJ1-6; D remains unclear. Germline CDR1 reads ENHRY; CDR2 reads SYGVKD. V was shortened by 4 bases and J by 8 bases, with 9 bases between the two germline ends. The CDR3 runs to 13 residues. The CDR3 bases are TGTGCCATCAGTGGTGCCGGCTATTCACCCCTCCACTTT. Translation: CAISGAGYSPLHF.

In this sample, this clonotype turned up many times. The CDR3 DNA reads as TGCAGTGCGGTAGCAGGAGATACGCAGTATTTT. Translated, it gives CSAVAGDTQYF. The genes are TRBV20-1 and TRBJ2-3; D is undetermined. V was clipped by 6 bases and J by 5 bases, with 9 bases between them. Germline CDR1 is DFQATT and CDR2 is SNEGSKA (reference sequence). The CDR3 totals 11 residues.

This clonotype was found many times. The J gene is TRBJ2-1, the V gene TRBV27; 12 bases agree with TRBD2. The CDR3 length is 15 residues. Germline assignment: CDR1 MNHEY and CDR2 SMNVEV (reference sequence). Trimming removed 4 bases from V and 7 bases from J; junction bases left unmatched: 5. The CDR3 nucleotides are TGTGCCAGCAGTTCACTAGCGGGAGGATTAAATGAGCAGTTCTTC. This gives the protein CASSSLAGGLNEQFF.

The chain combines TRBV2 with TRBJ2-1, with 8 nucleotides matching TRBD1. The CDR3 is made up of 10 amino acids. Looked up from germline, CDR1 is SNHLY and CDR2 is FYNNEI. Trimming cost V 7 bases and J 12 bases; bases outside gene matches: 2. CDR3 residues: CASTGTGQFF. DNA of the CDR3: TGTGCCAGCACCGGGACAGGGCAGTTCTTC.

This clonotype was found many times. The CDR3 region is CASKVGTANTEAFF. The CDR3 DNA reads as TGTGCCAGCAAAGTCGGGACAGCGAACACTGAAGCTTTCTTT. V and J are TRBV6-1 and TRBJ1-1, with 7 bases fitting TRBD1. The V gene end was trimmed by 7 bases and the J gene end by 1 base; junction bases not matched to a gene: 6. This CDR3 comprises 14 residues. Germline CDR1 MNHNS, CDR2 SASEGT.

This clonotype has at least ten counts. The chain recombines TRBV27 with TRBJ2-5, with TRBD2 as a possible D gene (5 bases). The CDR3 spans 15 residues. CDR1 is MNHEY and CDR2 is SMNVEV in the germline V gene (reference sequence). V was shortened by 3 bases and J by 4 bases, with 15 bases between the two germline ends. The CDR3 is CASSFSPSLSETQYF. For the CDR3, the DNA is TGTGCCAGCAGTTTTTCCCCTAGCCTTTCAGAGACCCAGTACTTC.

CDR3 region: CASSGERQFF. In DNA form, the CDR3 reads TGTGCCAGCAGCGGAGAGCGGCAGTTCTTC. The chain employs TRBV28 and TRBJ2-1, with D hard to call. Per germline, CDR1 MDHEN and CDR2 SYDVKM. This CDR3 has 10 amino acids. Between the trimmed V and J ends, which lost 6 bases and 12 bases, there was a span of 9 bases. Full variable domain (remainder filled in from reference TRBV28 and TRBJ2-1): DVKVTQSSRYLVKRTGEKVFLECVQDMDHENMFWYRQDPGLGLRLIYFSYDVKMKEKGDIPEGYSVSREKKERFSLILESASTNQTSMYLCASSGERQFFGPGTRLTVL.

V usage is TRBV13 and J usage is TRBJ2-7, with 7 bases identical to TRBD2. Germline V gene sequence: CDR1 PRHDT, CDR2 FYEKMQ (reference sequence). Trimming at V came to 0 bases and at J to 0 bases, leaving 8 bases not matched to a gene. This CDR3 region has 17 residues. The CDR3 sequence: CASSLGLASGFSYEQYF. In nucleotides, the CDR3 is TGTGCCAGCAGCTTAGGTCTGGCTAGCGGATTCTCCTACGAGCAGTACTTC. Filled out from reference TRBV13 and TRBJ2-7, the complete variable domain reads AAGVIQSPRHLIKEKRETATLKCYPIPRHDTVYWYQQGPGQDPQFLISFYEKMQSDKGSIPDRFSAQQFSDYHSELNMSSLELGDSALYFCASSLGLASGFSYEQYFGPGTRLTVT.

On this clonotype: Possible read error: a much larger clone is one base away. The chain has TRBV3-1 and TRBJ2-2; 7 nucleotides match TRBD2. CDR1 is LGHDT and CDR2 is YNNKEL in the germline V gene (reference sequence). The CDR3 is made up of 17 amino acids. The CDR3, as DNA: TGTGCCAGCAACCAAGAATTTGGACTAGCGAACACCGGGGAGCTGTTTTTT. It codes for CASNQEFGLANTGELFF. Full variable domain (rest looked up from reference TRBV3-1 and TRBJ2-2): DTAVSQTPKYLVTQMGNDKSIKCEQNLGHDTMYWYKQDSKKFLKIMFSYNNKELIINETVPNRFSPKSPDKAHLNLHINSLELGDSAVYFCASNQEFGLANTGELFFGEGSRLTVL.

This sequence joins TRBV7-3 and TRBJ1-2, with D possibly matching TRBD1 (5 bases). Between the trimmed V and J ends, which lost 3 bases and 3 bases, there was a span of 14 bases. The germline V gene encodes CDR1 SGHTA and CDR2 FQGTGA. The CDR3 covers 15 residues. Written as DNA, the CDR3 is TGTGCCAGCAGCTTCAACCCAGCGGGGGACTATGGCTACACCTTC. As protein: CASSFNPAGDYGYTF. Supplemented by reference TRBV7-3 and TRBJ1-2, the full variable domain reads GAGVSQTPSNKVTEKGKYVELRCDPISGHTALYWYRQSLGQGPEFLIYFQGTGAADDSGLPNDRFFAVRPEGSVSTLKIQRTERGDSAVYLCASSFNPAGDYGYTFGSGTRLTVV.

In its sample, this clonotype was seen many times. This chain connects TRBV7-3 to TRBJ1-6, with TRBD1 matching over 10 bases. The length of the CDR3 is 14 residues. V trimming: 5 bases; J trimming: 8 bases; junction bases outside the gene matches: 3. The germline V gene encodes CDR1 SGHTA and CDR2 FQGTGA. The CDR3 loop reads CASSTTGGDSPLHF. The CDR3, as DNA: TGTGCCAGCAGCACGACAGGGGGCGATTCACCCCTCCACTTT. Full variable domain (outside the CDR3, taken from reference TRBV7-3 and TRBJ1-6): GAGVSQTPSNKVTEKGKYVELRCDPISGHTALYWYRQSLGQGPEFLIYFQGTGAADDSGLPNDRFFAVRPEGSVSTLKIQRTERGDSAVYLCASSTTGGDSPLHFGNGTRLTVT.